This paragraph covers one T cell receptor (beta chain) sequence. This clone was observed a single time. Its antigen has not been determined. No base quality values were provided; no much bigger clone lies one nucleotide off. This specimen belongs to a study of lymphopenia after photon versus proton radiotherapy (dated by TCRdb to between 2018 and 2021). Notes on the research overall: The immunological effects of photon versus proton radiation therapy were compared in patients with gastrointestinal tumors who developed high-grade lymphopenia. A cohort of some 21 patients with gastrointestinal tumors who received either photon or proton therapy and subsequently developed lymphopenia was included. The study was designed to characterize how the impact on the immune system differs between the two radiation modalities. On the study overall, not on this receptor specifically: During treatment, patients who received proton therapy stayed relatively stable, whereas patients who received photon therapy lost naive T cells and TCR diversity and gained effector/memory populations. Across the cohort, among patients who died, a greater drop in TCR diversity after the nadir was inversely correlated with overall survival time. After the lymphocyte count nadir, oligoclonal expansion, especially of CD8+ Temra cells, was observed in photon-treated repertoires, and the drop in diversity was driven by this expansion. The survival association was assessed only in patients who died, and better survival with proton therapy was presented by the authors as a possibility rather than a demonstrated result.

The library was generated by the immunoSEQ multiplex PCR assay. Alongside multiparametric flow cytometry, deep sequencing of rearranged TCR beta loci was used to profile the T cell repertoires. TCRdb limited this immuneACCESS table to in-frame rearrangements with V and J called. A share of clones is missing; checked studies link under half to unresolved V genes, and the rest is unexplained. The sample data list 160,000 or so clones, and approximately 90% of these were observed just once. The ten largest clones take up around 5.1% of the sample. Including cysteine and phenylalanine, the CDR3 has 17 amino acids. Only the CDR3 part of the read is kept: 51 bases, read in frame from the first base.

This sequence originates from a man in his fifties or sixties with gastric cancer. This chain joins TRBV1 to TRBJ2-3; the DNA was not compared with TRBD1, the D call given in the table. TRBV1 is recorded as a pseudogene. The sequencing used peripheral blood, collected from a patient treated with photon-based radiotherapy. CDR3 loop: CTSSQSPGQGVPDTQYF. The DNA is TGCACCAGCAGCCAGTCCCCCGGACAGGGCGTCCCAGATACGCAGTATTTT.